These 23 T cell receptor beta chains came from one sample sequenced in a study of blood T cell repertoires in COVID-19. Profiling relied on immunoSEQ multiplex PCR, and the TCRdb table lists in-frame clones only, not all of them. The sample carries approximately 200,000 clones, 94% recorded once. The specimen was peripheral blood. Source of these receptors: a man aged 25 to 45 with COVID-19, enrolled during active disease.

The gene calls are TRBV3-1 (or the pseudogene TRBV3-2) and TRBJ2-1; D gene uncertain. V dropped 1 base and J dropped 8 bases, with 3 bases sitting between them. The CDR3 has 11 residues. Germline-derived CDR1 and CDR2 are LGHDT and YNNKEL (reference sequence). CDR3 coding DNA: TGTGCCAGCAGCCAAGCATATGAGCAGTTCTTC. The encoded protein is CASSQAYEQFF.

The chain combines TRBV5-6 with TRBJ1-5, with D tentatively TRBD1 (6 bases). The CDR3 consists of 14 residues. The V end was cut by 0 bases, the J end by 6 bases, with 10 bases between. Germline V gene data show CDR1 as SGHDT and CDR2 as YYEEEE. CDR3 nucleotides: TGTGCCAGCAGCTTGGTGGGGGCGGGTCAGCCCCAGCATTTT. Its protein is CASSLVGAGQPQHF. Using reference TRBV5-6 and TRBJ1-5 for the parts outside the CDR3, the full variable domain is DAGVTQSPTHLIKTRGQQVTLRCSPKSGHDTVSWYQQALGQGPQFIFQYYEEEERQRGNFPDRFSGHQFPNYSSELNVNALLLGDSALYLCASSLVGAGQPQHFGDGTRLSIL.

The chain uses TRBV3-1 (or the pseudogene TRBV3-2) and TRBJ2-7, with 8 bases fitting TRBD1. This CDR3 comprises 13 residues. Germline CDR1 reads LGHDT; CDR2 reads YNNKEL (reference sequence). Trimming at V came to 0 bases and at J to 6 bases, leaving 1 base not matched to a gene. The CDR3 loop is CASSQDGQGEQYF. Written as DNA, the CDR3 is TGTGCCAGCAGCCAAGACGGACAGGGCGAGCAGTACTTC.

V is TRBV4-1 and J is TRBJ1-2; D is unclear. The germline V gene has CDR1 MGHRA and CDR2 YSYEKL. V was pared by 1 base and J by 1 base, with 10 bases between. The CDR3 has 15 residues. CDR3 DNA sequence: TGCGCCAGCAGCCAAGGGCCCCCTAGTAACTATGGCTACACCTTC. Translating it yields CASSQGPPSNYGYTF.

This CDR3 is CASSLASPGGSNQPQHF. In DNA form, the CDR3 reads TGTGCCAGCAGCTTAGCGTCCCCGGGGGGAAGCAATCAGCCCCAGCATTTT. The chain employs TRBV11-1 and TRBJ1-5; perhaps TRBD1 as D (5 bases). Germline loops: CDR1 SGHAT, CDR2 FQDESV (reference sequence). The CDR3 is made up of 17 amino acids. Deletions cut 0 bases from V and 1 base from J, with 13 bases between.

The rearrangement links TRBV19 to TRBJ1-4, with D possibly matching TRBD1 (6 bases). V gave up 3 bases and J gave up 0 bases, with 17 bases separating them. This CDR3 spans 18 amino acids. Germline CDR1 reads LNHDA; CDR2 reads SQIVND (reference sequence). The CDR3 nucleotides are TGTGCCAGTAGTATGGACGGGGGGGGCTATTCAACTAATGAAAAACTGTTTTTT. It codes for CASSMDGGGYSTNEKLFF.

The chain couples TRBV5-1 to TRBJ2-3; D is possibly TRBD2 (7 bases). V dropped 0 bases and J dropped 3 bases, with 11 bases sitting between them. The germline V gene has CDR1 SGHRS and CDR2 YFSETQ. The CDR3 runs to 15 residues. In DNA form, the CDR3 reads TGCGCCAGCAGCTTGGAGGGGGGAGGGACAGATACGCAGTATTTT. This encodes CASSLEGGGTDTQYF.

The J gene is TRBJ1-4, the V gene TRBV30; TRBD1 matches 8 bases. The germline V gene has CDR1 GTSNPN and CDR2 SVGIG (reference sequence). V gave up 2 bases and J gave up 9 bases; unmatched junction bases: 11. The CDR3 sequence is 15 residues long. The CDR3 DNA reads as TGTGCCTGGAGTCGACAGGGGATGGACGCGAAAAAACTGTTTTTT. Translation gives CAWSRQGMDAKKLFF.

The chain couples TRBV19 to TRBJ2-2; TRBD1 aligns across 9 bases. The V and J ends lost 6 bases and 6 bases, in that order; junction bases with no gene match: 11. Germline values: CDR1 LNHDA, CDR2 SQIVND (reference sequence). The CDR3 totals 16 residues. CDR3 in amino acids: CASRQAGTGLAGELFF. For the CDR3, the DNA is TGTGCCAGTAGACAGGCCGGGACAGGGCTAGCCGGGGAGCTGTTTTTT.

The J gene is TRBJ1-2, the V gene TRBV6-5; 9 positions agree with TRBD1. Germline V gene lookup returns CDR1 MNHEY and CDR2 SVGAGI. CDR3 size: 12 residues. After removal of 8 bases from V and 7 bases from J, the junction contained 5 bases not matched to a gene. The chain's CDR3 is CASSTGGGGYTF. The CDR3, as DNA: TGTGCCAGCTCTACAGGGGGCGGTGGCTACACCTTC.

The chain combines TRBV5-1 with TRBJ1-2, with D possibly being TRBD1 (5 bases). Trimming cost V 4 bases and J 0 bases, with 16 bases left between them. The germline gives CDR1 SGHRS, CDR2 YFSETQ. This CDR3 is 16 amino acids long. CDR3 sequence reads: CASSRWQGRANYGYTF. CDR3 sequence (DNA): TGCGCCAGCAGCCGTTGGCAGGGTCGAGCTAACTATGGCTACACCTTC.

The chain couples TRBV19 to TRBJ1-5, with 8 bases aligning to TRBD1. The V gene end was trimmed by 7 bases and the J gene end by 6 bases; junction bases not matched to a gene: 2. The V gene's germline CDR1 is LNHDA and CDR2 SQIVND (reference sequence). There are 12 residues in the CDR3. CDR3 sequence: CASNDRGQPQHF. Here the CDR3 DNA reads TGTGCCAGTAATGACAGGGGTCAGCCCCAGCATTTT.

The genes are TRBV5-1 and TRBJ1-5; 8 bases match TRBD1. The V and J ends lost 3 bases and 5 bases, in that order; junction bases with no gene match: 4. Germline V gives CDR1 SGHRS, CDR2 YFSETQ. This CDR3 is 14 amino acids long. CDR3 loop: CASSYGQGDQPQHF. The CDR3 DNA sequence: TGCGCCAGCAGCTACGGACAGGGCGATCAGCCCCAGCATTTT.

This clone appeared once. This chain uses TRBV7-9 with TRBJ1-2, with D tentatively TRBD1 (6 bases). CDR1 is SEHNR and CDR2 is FQNEAQ in the germline V gene (reference sequence). V dropped 5 bases and J dropped 1 base, with 14 bases sitting between them. The CDR3 consists of 15 residues. The CDR3 region is CASSLHRVVNYGYTF. CDR3 sequence (DNA): TGTGCCAGCAGCCTCCACAGGGTCGTTAACTATGGCTACACCTTC.

This clone was picked up one time. The rearrangement joins TRBV4-1 to TRBJ1-6, with D unresolved. CDR3 length: 14 residues. The V gene lost 0 bases and the J gene lost 8 bases, with 8 bases spanning the gap. Germline CDR1 reads MGHRA; CDR2 reads YSYEKL. In DNA, the CDR3 is TGCGCCAGCAGCCAAGAAAGACGGGATTCACCCCTCCACTTT. Amino acids: CASSQERRDSPLHF.

The CDR3 nucleotides read TGTGCCAGCAGCTTACGGGCAGGGCAAGGCTACACCTTC. Encoded protein: CASSLRAGQGYTF. The J gene is TRBJ1-2, the V gene TRBV7-3; D may be TRBD1 (5 bases). Between the trimmed V and J ends, which lost 2 bases and 8 bases, there was a span of 12 bases. CDR1 and CDR2 (germline): SGHTA, FQGTGA. CDR3 size: 13 residues.

The CDR3 is CASSYIGQGQETQYF. The CDR3 DNA sequence: TGTGCCAGCAGTTACATTGGACAGGGTCAAGAGACCCAGTACTTC. The chain employs TRBV6-5 and TRBJ2-5; 8 bases agree with TRBD1. Germline V gives CDR1 MNHEY, CDR2 SVGAGI. V was clipped by 2 bases and J by 2 bases; unmatched bases: 4. The CDR3 runs 15 residues.

The rearrangement links TRBV2 to TRBJ1-5, with a tentative D call TRBD1 (5 bases). The CDR3 is made up of 16 amino acids. CDR1 SNHLY and CDR2 FYNNEI come from the germline V gene. V was pared by 2 bases and J by 2 bases, with 13 bases between. CDR3 nucleotide sequence: TGTGCCAGCAGTGAATGGGGGGTACTTGGCAATCAGCCCCAGCATTTT. The encoded protein is CASSEWGVLGNQPQHF. The whole variable domain, remainder taken from reference TRBV2 and TRBJ1-5, is EPEVTQTPSHQVTQMGQEVILRCVPISNHLYFYWYRQILGQKVEFLVSFYNNEISEKSEIFDDQFSVERPDGSNFTLKIRSTKLEDSAMYFCASSEWGVLGNQPQHFGDGTRLSIL.

The rearrangement joins TRBV19 to TRBJ1-1; 8 bases agree with TRBD1. From germline, CDR1 is LNHDA and CDR2 SQIVND (reference sequence). V shed 3 bases, J shed 3 bases, and the junction held 6 bases outside the gene matches. The CDR3 spans 15 residues. The CDR3 spells CASSITGGRDTEAFF. CDR3 nucleotides: TGTGCCAGTAGTATTACAGGGGGACGGGACACTGAAGCTTTCTTT. Full variable domain (missing parts from reference TRBV19 and TRBJ1-1): DGGITQSPKYLFRKEGQNVTLSCEQNLNHDAMYWYRQDPGQGLRLIYYSQIVNDFQKGDIAEGYSVSREKKESFPLTVTSAQKNPTAFYLCASSITGGRDTEAFFGQGTRLTVV.

This clone was counted once. V usage is TRBV18 and J usage is TRBJ2-1, with 7 bases lining up with TRBD2. The junction had 17 bases not matched to a gene; V was cut back by 6 bases and J by 0 bases. The CDR3 loop spans 19 amino acids. From germline, CDR1 is KGHSH and CDR2 LQKENI. The CDR3 nucleotides read TGTGCCAGCTCCTCAGACAGACTAGCTTGGAAAAGCTCCTACAATGAGCAGTTCTTC. It translates to CASSSDRLAWKSSYNEQFF. Full variable domain (outside the CDR3, taken from reference TRBV18 and TRBJ2-1): NAGVMQNPRHLVRRRGQEARLRCSPMKGHSHVYWYRQLPEEGLKFMVYLQKENIIDESGMPKERFSAEFPKEGPSILRIQQVVRGDSAAYFCASSSDRLAWKSSYNEQFFGPGTRLTVL.

The chain recombines TRBV12-3 or TRBV12-4 with TRBJ1-5; D gene uncertain. The CDR3 is made up of 13 amino acids. V was clipped by 8 bases and J by 2 bases, with 10 bases between them. The CDR3 nucleotides are TGTGCCAGCCGAAGAGTGGGCAATCAGCCCCAGCATTTT. Translated, it gives CASRRVGNQPQHF.

The chain links TRBV27 to TRBJ1-1; a weak D match, TRBD1 (5 bases). Trimming took 5 bases from V and 5 from J, leaving 12 bases between them. Germline lookup yields CDR1 MNHEY and CDR2 SMNVEV (reference sequence). The CDR3 is made up of 13 amino acids. The CDR3 coding sequence is TGTGCCAGCAGTCCTACACGGGGGACTGAAGCTTTCTTT. Protein sequence: CASSPTRGTEAFF.

This clone was picked up one time. The rearrangement joins TRBV3-1 (or the pseudogene TRBV3-2) to TRBJ2-3; unclear D gene. Per the germline V gene, CDR1 is LGHDT and CDR2 is YNNKEL (reference sequence). V was cut by 4 bases and J by 5 bases, with 4 bases left in between. The CDR3 extends over 11 amino acids. The CDR3 DNA follows: TGTGCCAGCAGCCGCAGAGATACGCAGTATTTT. Translated: CASSRRDTQYF.